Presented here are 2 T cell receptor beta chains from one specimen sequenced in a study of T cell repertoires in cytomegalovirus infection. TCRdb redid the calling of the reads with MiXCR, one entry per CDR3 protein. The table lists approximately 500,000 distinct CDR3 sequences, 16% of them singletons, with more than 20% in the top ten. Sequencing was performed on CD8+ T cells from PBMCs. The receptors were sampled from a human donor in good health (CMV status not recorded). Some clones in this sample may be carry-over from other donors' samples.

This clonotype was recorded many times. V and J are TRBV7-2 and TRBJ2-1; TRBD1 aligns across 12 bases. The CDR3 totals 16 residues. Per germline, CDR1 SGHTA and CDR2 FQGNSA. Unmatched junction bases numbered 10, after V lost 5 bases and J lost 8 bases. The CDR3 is CASSPTGTGGFDEQFF. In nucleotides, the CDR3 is TGTGCCAGCAGCCCAACCGGGACAGGGGGCTTCGATGAGCAGTTCTTC. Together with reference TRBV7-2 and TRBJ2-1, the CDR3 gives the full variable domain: GAGVSQSPSNKVTEKGKDVELRCDPISGHTALYWYRQSLGQGLEFLIYFQGNSAPDKSGLPSDRFSAERTGGSVSTLTIQRTQQEDSAVYLCASSPTGTGGFDEQFFGPGTRLTVL.

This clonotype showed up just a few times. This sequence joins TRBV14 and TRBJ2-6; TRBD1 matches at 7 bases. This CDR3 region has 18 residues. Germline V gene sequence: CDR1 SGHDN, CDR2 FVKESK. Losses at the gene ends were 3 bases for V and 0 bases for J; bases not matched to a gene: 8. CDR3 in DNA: TGTGCCAGCAGCCACACAGGGGCGCCCTTCTCTGGGGCCAACGTCCTGACTTTC. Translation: CASSHTGAPFSGANVLTF.